Shown below are 30 T cell receptor beta chains from a single sample sequenced in a study of T cell repertoires in cytomegalovirus infection (dated by TCRdb to the late 2010s). These TCRs are of unknown antigen specificity. The data were produced on an Illumina HiSeq 1500. Clones were called with MiXCR by TCRdb after fastp trimmed the public reads at Q25, and only in-frame beta chains were retained. CDR3 protein duplicates are merged, each entry listing the most common genes and DNA. The sample table holds approximately 730,000 distinct CDR3 sequences, of which about 30% were seen once. The leading ten clones occupy about 20% of the sample. Sample treatment or condition, as interpreted from the label and publication: in vitro stimulation with specific CMV peptide epitopes to enrich CMV-specific T cells. This material consisted of cultured PBMCs, taken from culture after CMV antigen stimulation. Receptor source: a human donor in good health (CMV status not recorded). Some clones in this sample may be carry-over from other donors' samples.

With regard to this clonotype: One junction end disagrees with the germline gene, perhaps due to a read error. V gene TRBV12-3 or TRBV12-4 combines with J gene TRBJ2-3, with TRBD1 matching 8 bases. This CDR3 has 14 residues. The CDR3 spells CASSLGQGSDTRYF. For the CDR3, the DNA is TGTGCCAGCAGTCTAGGACAGGGTTCAGATACGCGGTATTTT.

This clonotype has more than one count but fewer than ten. The CDR3 coding sequence is TGTGCCACGGGGTCGGGGTACGAGCAGTACTTC. It is translated as CATGSGYEQYF. The chain is built from TRBV15 and TRBJ2-7; maybe TRBD2 (5 bases). V lost 9 bases and J 4 bases, leaving 10 bases between the germline ends. The CDR3 spans 11 residues. From germline, CDR1 is LNHNV and CDR2 YYDKDF (reference sequence).

The chain uses TRBV12-3 or TRBV12-4 and TRBJ2-3, with a tentative D call TRBD1 (6 bases). CDR3 size: 17 residues. Trimming removed 7 bases at V and 9 bases at J, with 29 bases between. Here the CDR3 reads CASTPLSQQGGFGTQYF. The CDR3 bases are TGTGCCAGCACCCCACTCTCTCAACAGGGCGGATTCGGGACGCAGTATTTT.

The rearrangement links TRBV20-1 to TRBJ2-1; TRBD2 matches at 7 bases. Trimming at V came to 5 bases and at J to 6 bases, leaving 7 bases not matched to a gene. Germline V gene lookup returns CDR1 DFQATT and CDR2 SNEGSKA (reference sequence). CDR3 size: 13 residues. The CDR3 reads CSAWLTSSNEQFF. The CDR3, as DNA: TGCAGTGCTTGGCTGACTAGCAGCAATGAGCAGTTCTTC.

This chain connects TRBV24-1 to TRBJ2-1; 7 nucleotides align to TRBD2. Per germline, CDR1 KGHDR and CDR2 SFDVKD. The CDR3 extends over 16 amino acids. V lost 9 bases and J lost 0; bases outside the gene matches: 10. The CDR3 loop is CATQGEAGSSYNEQFF. In DNA, the CDR3 is TGTGCCACCCAAGGTGAAGCGGGAAGCTCCTACAATGAGCAGTTCTTC.

The V gene is TRBV19, the J gene TRBJ2-5; a weak D match, TRBD2 (5 bases). Trimming pared 1 base from V and 5 bases from J, leaving 11 bases between. The germline gives CDR1 LNHDA, CDR2 SQIVND (reference sequence). The CDR3 is made up of 14 amino acids. In DNA, the CDR3 is TGTGCCAGTAGTATAGGTGGAGGCACGGAGACCCAGTACTTC. This encodes CASSIGGGTETQYF.

This rearrangement joins TRBV7-2 to TRBJ1-4; D gene unclear. Germline CDR1 reads SGHTA; CDR2 reads FQGNSA. This CDR3 spans 15 amino acids. Trimming took off 4 bases at V and 3 bases at J, with 12 bases between the two ends. The CDR3 sequence is CASSSSGRSNEKLFF. The CDR3 DNA sequence: TGTGCCAGCAGCTCCTCGGGCAGGTCTAATGAAAAACTGTTTTTT.

This clonotype has a handful of counts. The chain couples TRBV7-6 to TRBJ2-3; the match to TRBD2 covers 8 bases. The V gene end was trimmed by 5 bases and the J gene end by 2 bases; junction bases not matched to a gene: 6. Germline CDR1 SGHVS, CDR2 FNYEAQ. The CDR3 runs to 15 residues. The CDR3 loop is CASSPSGSDTDTQYF. CDR3 nucleotide sequence: TGTGCCAGCAGCCCAAGCGGGAGCGACACAGATACGCAGTATTTT.

V gene TRBV27 combines with J gene TRBJ1-6; the D is unclear. With 6 bases removed from V and 5 bases from J, the gap between germline ends came to 11 bases. The CDR3 extends over 14 amino acids. Looked up from germline, CDR1 is MNHEY and CDR2 is SMNVEV (reference sequence). The CDR3 DNA reads TGTGCCAGCAGGAGGGCAGGTGATAATTCACCCCTCCACTTT. Translated: CASRRAGDNSPLHF.

The V gene is TRBV10-3, the J gene TRBJ2-3; D is unresolved. CDR1 is ENHRY, CDR2 SYGVKD, per germline. The CDR3 is 12 amino acids. Trimming took 0 bases from V and 6 from J, leaving 4 bases between them. The CDR3: CAISESRDTQYF. The CDR3 DNA sequence: TGTGCCATCAGTGAGTCGAGGGATACGCAGTATTTT.

This chain uses TRBV2 with TRBJ2-3; D may be TRBD2 (6 bases). Trimming pared 4 bases from V and 2 bases from J, leaving 10 bases between. The CDR3 loop spans 14 amino acids. Germline CDR1 SNHLY, CDR2 FYNNEI. CDR3 nucleotide sequence: TGTGCCAGCAGTGTGGAGGGCTCCACAGATACGCAGTATTTT. This gives the protein CASSVEGSTDTQYF.

There are many counts of this clonotype. V is TRBV7-2 and J is TRBJ2-2; either TRBD1 or TRBD2 may supply D (6 bases each). The V and J ends lost 5 bases and 0 bases respectively, with 13 bases between them. The CDR3 contains 16 residues. Germline CDR1 and CDR2: SGHTA and FQGNSA. The CDR3 here is CASSPHGGTNTGELFF. Written as DNA, the CDR3 is TGTGCCAGCAGCCCCCACGGGGGCACGAACACCGGGGAGCTGTTTTTT. Supplemented by reference TRBV7-2 and TRBJ2-2, the full variable domain reads GAGVSQSPSNKVTEKGKDVELRCDPISGHTALYWYRQSLGQGLEFLIYFQGNSAPDKSGLPSDRFSAERTGGSVSTLTIQRTQQEDSAVYLCASSPHGGTNTGELFFGEGSRLTVL.

The chain combines TRBV27 with TRBJ1-2, with D unclear. CDR1 MNHEY and CDR2 SMNVEV come from the germline V gene (reference sequence). V shed 3 bases and J shed 4 bases, with 18 bases lying between them. The CDR3 contains 16 residues. The CDR3 DNA sequence: TGTGCCAGCAGTTTCCTACTTGGCCGGTCCTCCTATGGCTACACCTTC. Protein product: CASSFLLGRSSYGYTF.

The V and J genes are TRBV11-2 and TRBJ2-7; D gene ambiguous. Germline loops: CDR1 SGHAT, CDR2 FQNNGV. Trimming took off 4 bases at V and 6 bases at J, with 16 bases between the two ends. The CDR3 has 14 amino acids. The CDR3 sequence is CASSSSSMLGEQYF. The DNA of the CDR3 is TGTGCCAGCAGCTCCTCTTCCATGCTTGGCGAGCAGTACTTC.

The rearrangement joins TRBV5-5 to TRBJ1-2; D unresolved. The CDR3 is 14 amino acids. Germline values: CDR1 SGHKS, CDR2 YYEKEE (reference sequence). V lost 0 bases to trimming and J lost 0 bases, with 6 bases between them. CDR3 nucleotide sequence: TGTGCCAGCAGCTTGGCCCCGACTAACTATGGCTACACCTTC. Translating gives CASSLAPTNYGYTF.

This clonotype was picked up many times. The chain links TRBV7-4 to TRBJ1-2, with D unresolved. Germline V lookup: CDR1 SGHVT, CDR2 SQSDAQ. Trimming left V 4 bases short and J 3 bases short, with 0 bases between. The CDR3 length is 10 residues. The CDR3 nucleotides are TGTGCCAGCAGCTACTATGGCTACACCTTC. This gives the protein CASSYYGYTF.

This chain uses TRBV6-6 with TRBJ1-5, with TRBD1 matching 7 bases. J gave up 4 bases and V 0 bases, and 3 bases lay outside the gene matches. Germline CDR1 MNHNY, CDR2 SVGAGI (reference sequence). The CDR3 has 15 residues. The CDR3 DNA is TGTGCCAGCAGTTACTCTGAGGGGGCAAATCAGCCCCAGCATTTT. Amino acids: CASSYSEGANQPQHF.

The rearrangement uses TRBV12-3 or TRBV12-4 and TRBJ2-1; 7 bases are a match to TRBD2. The CDR3 consists of 15 residues. V dropped 6 bases and J dropped 5; count of bases not matched to a gene: 10. CDR3 DNA: TGTGCCAGCAGCCCCGGGGGGTCAACCCACAATGAGCAGTTCTTC. This sequence encodes CASSPGGSTHNEQFF.

The V call is TRBV7-6, the J call TRBJ2-1; 10 bases are shared with TRBD1. Looked up from germline, CDR1 is SGHVS and CDR2 is FNYEAQ. The CDR3 totals 16 residues. Losses at the gene ends were 5 bases for V and 0 bases for J; bases not matched to a gene: 4. The CDR3 DNA reads TGTGCCAGCAGCCCGGGACAGGGGAGCTCCTACAATGAGCAGTTCTTC. It translates to CASSPGQGSSYNEQFF.

This clonotype was seen only a few times. This rearrangement joins TRBV10-3 to TRBJ2-2, with D uncertain. Germline loops: CDR1 ENHRY, CDR2 SYGVKD. Trimming removed 9 bases from V and 3 bases from J, with 5 bases in between. The CDR3 length is 11 residues. CDR3 sequence (DNA): TGTGCCATAAGAGACACCGGGGAGCTGTTTTTT. Protein: CAIRDTGELFF.

This clonotype was detected ten times or more. The J gene is TRBJ1-1, the V gene TRBV7-2; D remains ambiguous. The V gene's germline CDR1 is SGHTA and CDR2 FQGNSA. The CDR3 sequence is 13 residues long. V was pared by 6 bases and J by 2 bases, with 10 bases between. CDR3 region: CASSSQANTEAFF. The CDR3 bases are TGTGCCAGCAGTTCTCAGGCAAACACTGAAGCTTTCTTT.

This clonotype occurred a few times. The chain couples TRBV20-1 to TRBJ2-3, with D maybe TRBD2 (6 bases). The germline V gene encodes CDR1 DFQATT and CDR2 SNEGSKA (reference sequence). The CDR3 spans 16 residues. Trimming removed 5 bases at V and 6 bases at J, with 24 bases between. CDR3 amino acids: CSAGPTGLPKEDTQYF. The CDR3 DNA sequence: TGCAGTGCTGGACCCACGGGACTCCCCAAGGAGGATACGCAGTATTTT.

This chain connects TRBV29-1 to TRBJ2-1; D gene unclear. Trimming stripped 3 bases from V and 10 bases from J, with 19 bases between. This CDR3 region has 14 residues. Germline CDR1 is SQVTM and CDR2 is ANQGSEA. The CDR3 loop reads CSVESEGRFVEQFF. As DNA, the CDR3 is TGCAGCGTTGAGTCCGAAGGTAGATTCGTCGAGCAGTTCTTC.

This clonotype occurred a few times. The chain is built from TRBV7-6 and TRBJ1-2; D unresolved. Between the trimmed V and J ends, which lost 5 bases and 0 bases, there was a span of 13 bases. Germline loops: CDR1 SGHVS, CDR2 FNYEAQ. The length of the CDR3 is 15 residues. CDR3 DNA sequence: TGTGCCAGCAGCACCCATCGGGTGCCTAACTATGGCTACACCTTC. Translated, it gives CASSTHRVPNYGYTF.

The gene calls are TRBV4-1 and TRBJ1-2; tentative D call: TRBD1 (5 bases). The CDR3 totals 15 residues. Trimming removed 3 bases at V and 5 bases at J, with 16 bases between. Per the germline V gene, CDR1 is MGHRA and CDR2 is YSYEKL. The CDR3 region is CASSQSEGAGYGYTF. DNA of the CDR3: TGCGCCAGCAGCCAGTCCGAAGGGGCAGGTTATGGCTACACCTTC.

A few counts support this clonotype. The V call is TRBV7-9, the J call TRBJ1-1, with D unresolved. The ends were cut back, 5 bases at V and 5 bases at J, with 9 bases in the middle. This CDR3 has 12 amino acids. Germline CDR1 and CDR2: SEHNR and FQNEAQ (reference sequence). The CDR3 sequence is CASSRSGTEAFF. CDR3 bases: TGTGCCAGCAGCCGGTCGGGGACTGAAGCTTTCTTT.

The chain recombines TRBV5-4 with TRBJ2-1, with 15 nucleotides matching TRBD2. The CDR3 runs to 17 residues. Germline CDR1 reads SGHNT; CDR2 reads YYREEE (reference sequence). The V and J ends lost 4 bases and 7 bases, in that order; junction bases with no gene match: 9. The CDR3 here is CASSRPGTSGRTNEQFF. DNA for the CDR3: TGTGCCAGCAGCAGACCTGGGACTAGCGGGAGGACTAATGAGCAGTTCTTC.

This sequence joins TRBV6-9 and TRBJ1-2; weak D call: TRBD1 (5 bases). V shed 3 bases and J shed 3 bases, with 14 bases lying between them. CDR1 and CDR2 (germline): MNHGY, SVAAGI. CDR3 length equals 15 residues. CDR3 loop: CASSYHRVTDYGYTF. CDR3 in DNA: TGTGCCAGCAGTTACCATCGGGTGACAGACTATGGCTACACCTTC.

The chain carries TRBV3-1 and TRBJ2-1; D may be TRBD2 (6 bases). The V and J ends lost 4 bases and 8 bases respectively, with 15 bases between them. CDR3 length: 14 amino acids. Germline V gene data show CDR1 as LGHDT and CDR2 as YNNKEL (reference sequence). The CDR3 DNA reads as TGTGCCAGCAGCCTAATTGGAGGGCGAGATGAGCAGTTCTTC. Its translation: CASSLIGGRDEQFF.

The CDR3, as DNA: TGTGCCAGCAGTTTCGAGGGTGATCAGCCCCAGCATTTT. This gives the protein CASSFEGDQPQHF. This chain links TRBV12-3 or TRBV12-4 with TRBJ1-5; no definite D call. The CDR3 totals 13 residues. With 3 bases removed from V and 5 bases from J, the gap between germline ends came to 8 bases.